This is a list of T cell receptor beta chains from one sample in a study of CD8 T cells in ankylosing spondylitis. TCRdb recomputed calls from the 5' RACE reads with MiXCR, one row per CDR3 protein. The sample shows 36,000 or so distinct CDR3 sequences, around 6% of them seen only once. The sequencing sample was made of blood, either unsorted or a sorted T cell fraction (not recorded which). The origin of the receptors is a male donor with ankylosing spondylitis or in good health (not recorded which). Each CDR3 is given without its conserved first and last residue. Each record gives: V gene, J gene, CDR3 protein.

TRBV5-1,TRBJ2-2,ASSAKEKRTGELF
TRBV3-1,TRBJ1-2,ASSQEGRKSGYT
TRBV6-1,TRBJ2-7,ASSRDRVNEQY
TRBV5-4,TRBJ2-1,ASGPGARWHNEQF
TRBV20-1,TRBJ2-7,SAMTGSGQY
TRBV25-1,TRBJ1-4,ASSGGRRATNEKLF
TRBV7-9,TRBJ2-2,ATGDRVISGELF
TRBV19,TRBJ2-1,ASSMRGPSSYNEQF
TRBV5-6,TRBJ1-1,ASSLGGGPNTEAF
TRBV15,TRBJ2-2,ATSRDLTNTGELF
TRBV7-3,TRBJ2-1,ASSLIASGGFYNEQF
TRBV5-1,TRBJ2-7,ASSSGPSYEQY
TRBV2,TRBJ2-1,ASSDDRVLYNEQF
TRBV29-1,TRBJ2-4,SAEELTLNIQY
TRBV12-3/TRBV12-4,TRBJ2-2,ASSLAPSGDAGELF
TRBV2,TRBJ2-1,ASIIGQGADEQF
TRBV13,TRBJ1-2,ASSLSRGLGGYT
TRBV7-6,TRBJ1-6,ASSLGGLGPLH
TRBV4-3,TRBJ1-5,ASSQDPGRDQPQH
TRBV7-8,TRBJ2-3,ASSLDLAGGATDTQY
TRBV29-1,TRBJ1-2,SVQGTYGYT
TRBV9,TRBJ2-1,ASSVAGGNEQF
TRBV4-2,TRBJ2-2,ASSQVASRTSTGELF
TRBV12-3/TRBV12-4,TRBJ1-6,ASTVGFYNSPLH
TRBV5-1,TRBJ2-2,ASRGTNTGELF
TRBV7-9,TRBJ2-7,ASSPGLAGEGEQY
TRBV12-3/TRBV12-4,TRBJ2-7,ASSGQCEQY
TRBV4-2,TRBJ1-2,ASSQMRTALYGYT
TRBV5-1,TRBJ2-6,ASSSDLGLAGSGANVLT
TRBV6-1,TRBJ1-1,ASFPWGRLNTEAF
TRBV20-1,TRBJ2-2,SARGPPAGGPGAGELF
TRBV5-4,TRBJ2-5,ASSPKDGLETQY
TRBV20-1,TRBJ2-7,SAKYHLGRNVQQY
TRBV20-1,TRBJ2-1,SARDVPGLESNEQF
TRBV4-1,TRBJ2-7,ASSQDRTSGYSYEQY
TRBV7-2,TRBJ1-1,ASSLGVQRSAEAF
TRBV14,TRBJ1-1,ASSSGLEAF
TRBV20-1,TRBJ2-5,SASRTSGGKLETQY
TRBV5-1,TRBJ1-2,ASSERPNYGYT
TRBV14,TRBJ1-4,ASSVDREKLF
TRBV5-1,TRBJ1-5,VSSLEGTGAQPQH
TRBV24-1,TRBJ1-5,ATRGTASGPQH
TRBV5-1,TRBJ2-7,ASSLGLAGGSEQY
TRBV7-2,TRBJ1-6,ASSTMTADNSPLH
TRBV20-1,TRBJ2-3,RPDGAVTDTQY
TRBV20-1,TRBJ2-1,SALNNEQF
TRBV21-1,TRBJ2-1,ASSNRPGGF